The 15 T cell receptor beta chains below all came from one sample that was sequenced in a study of blood T cells in healthy people across ages. Alongside a J-beta primer mix, a sample-barcoded 5' primer served in a second PCR lasting about 7 to 12 cycles. TCRdb ran MiXCR on the 5' RACE reads and lists one entry per CDR3 protein. The sample has about 640,000 distinct CDR3 sequences, around 43% seen once. Sequencing input: blood. These receptors all come from a man older than 75 in good health.

The chain recombines TRBV4-3 with TRBJ2-2, with no clear D. The germline V gene has CDR1 LGHNA and CDR2 YSLEER. The CDR3 contains 15 residues. Deletions cut 1 base from V and 2 bases from J, with 8 bases between. The CDR3 is CASSQVWRNTGELFF. The CDR3 DNA reads TGCGCCAGCAGCCAAGTCTGGAGAAACACCGGGGAGCTGTTTTTT.

This sequence joins TRBV30 and TRBJ2-3; tentatively, D is TRBD1 or TRBD2 (5 bases each). The V gene's germline CDR1 is GTSNPN and CDR2 SVGIG (reference sequence). This CDR3 is built from 16 residues. Trimming cost V 4 bases and J 1 base, with 18 bases left between them. As DNA, the CDR3 is TGTGCCTGGAACCGGGGCGTCTCCTCAGGCACAGATACGCAGTATTTT. Translated: CAWNRGVSSGTDTQYF.

This rearrangement joins TRBV7-2 to TRBJ1-3; no reliable D call. The CDR3 spans 15 residues. Trimming shortened V by 5 bases and J by 0 bases, and 11 bases separated the two germline ends. The germline V gene has CDR1 SGHTA and CDR2 FQGNSA. This CDR3 reads CASSLNPSSGNTIYF. The DNA for the CDR3 is TGTGCCAGCAGCCTTAACCCCAGCTCTGGAAACACCATATATTTT.

There are a few counts of this clonotype. This sequence joins TRBV6-2 or TRBV6-3 and TRBJ1-5; D is perhaps TRBD1 (5 bases). CDR1 MNHEY and CDR2 SVGEGT come from the germline V gene. Trimming shortened V by 7 bases and J by 2 bases, and 9 bases separated the two germline ends. CDR3 length equals 13 residues. Here the CDR3 reads CASNDRGNQPQHF. The CDR3 region has the DNA TGTGCCAGCAACGACAGAGGCAATCAGCCCCAGCATTTT.

Only a few counts were recorded for this clonotype. The chain carries TRBV6-2 or TRBV6-3 and TRBJ2-7; 14 positions agree with TRBD2. After removal of 4 bases from V and 6 bases from J, the junction contained 5 bases not matched to a gene. The CDR3 is 15 amino acids. Germline V gene sequence: CDR1 MNHEY, CDR2 SVGEGT. CDR3: CASSSSGLAGGEQYF. CDR3 DNA: TGTGCCAGCAGTTCCTCAGGACTAGCGGGAGGCGAGCAGTACTTC.

This clonotype was seen ten or more times. The V call is TRBV6-2 or TRBV6-3, the J call TRBJ2-7; 8 positions agree with TRBD2. The germline CDR1 and CDR2 sequences are MNHEY and SVGEGT. The CDR3 loop spans 15 amino acids. Losses at the gene ends were 5 bases for V and 4 bases for J; bases not matched to a gene: 10. The chain's CDR3 is CASSDTAGARYEQYF. In nucleotides, the CDR3 is TGTGCCAGCAGTGACACAGCGGGAGCTCGATACGAGCAGTACTTC.

The chain links TRBV9 to TRBJ2-6; possible D gene TRBD2, 7 bases. The CDR3 runs 17 residues. Germline V CDR1 and CDR2: SGDLS, YYNGEE. The V gene lost 4 bases and the J gene lost 1 base, with 15 bases spanning the gap. CDR3 sequence (DNA): TGTGCCAGCAGCTTTGGGGGGGCAACTTCTGGGGCCAACGTCCTGACTTTC. Its protein is CASSFGGATSGANVLTF.

This clonotype was seen a few times. This sequence joins TRBV4-2 and TRBJ2-3, with 14 bases lining up with TRBD2. V shed 2 bases and J 1 base; nucleotides not matched to a gene: 5. Germline V gene data show CDR1 as LGHNA and CDR2 as YNFKEQ. This CDR3 is built from 18 residues. The CDR3 DNA follows: TGTGCCAGCAGCCAAACCGGGACTAGCGGGGGTGGCACAGATACGCAGTATTTT. It codes for CASSQTGTSGGGTDTQYF.

The rearrangement uses TRBV21-1 and TRBJ2-7; the table names TRBD1, a call not compared with the DNA. TRBV21-1 is a known pseudogene. This CDR3 contains 14 residues. The CDR3 DNA reads TGTGCCAGCAGCAAACTCAGGGTTTCCTACGAGCAGTACTTC. Its translation: CASSKLRVSYEQYF.

CDR3 amino acids: CSVPGPQEAQYF. The DNA of the CDR3 is TGCAGTGTCCCGGGGCCCCAAGAGGCCCAGTACTTC. The V call is TRBV20-1, the J call TRBJ2-7; either TRBD1 or TRBD2 may fit D (5 bases each). Trimming stripped 7 bases from V and 10 bases from J, with 20 bases between. The CDR3 spans 12 residues. Germline CDR1 is DFQATT and CDR2 is SNEGSKA (reference sequence).

J is TRBJ2-5 and V is TRBV20-1; D call uncertain. V gave up 3 bases and J gave up 4 bases, with 18 bases separating them. Germline CDR1 and CDR2: DFQATT and SNEGSKA (reference sequence). This CDR3 is built from 15 residues. The CDR3 sequence: CSASALLGKAETQYF. CDR3 nucleotides: TGCAGTGCTAGCGCCCTTTTAGGGAAGGCAGAGACCCAGTACTTC.

The CDR3 region is CASSYSQGDYGYTF. In DNA form, the CDR3 reads TGTGCCAGCAGTTACTCGCAGGGAGACTATGGCTACACCTTC. The chain is built from TRBV6-2 or TRBV6-3 and TRBJ1-2; D is perhaps TRBD1 (5 bases). The CDR3 length is 14 residues. Germline assignment: CDR1 MNHEY and CDR2 SVGEGT. V was cut by 0 bases and J by 3 bases, with 8 bases left in between.

This clonotype was recorded many times. This chain joins TRBV5-1 and TRBJ2-7; D is uncertain. This CDR3 has 15 residues. Germline V gene lookup returns CDR1 SGHRS and CDR2 YFSETQ. V was pared by 1 base and J by 0 bases, with 11 bases between. CDR3 sequence reads: CASSLFAGPSYEQYF. The CDR3 coding sequence is TGCGCCAGCAGCTTGTTCGCAGGACCCTCCTACGAGCAGTACTTC.

The genes are TRBV3-1 and TRBJ2-7; no clear D. Germline V gene lookup returns CDR1 LGHDT and CDR2 YNNKEL (reference sequence). V was pared by 4 bases and J by 0 bases, with 16 bases between. The length of the CDR3 is 16 residues. In nucleotides, the CDR3 is TGTGCCAGCAGCCGAAACCACGCGGCCAGCTCCTACGAGCAGTACTTC. The encoded protein is CASSRNHAASSYEQYF.

This clonotype was counted between two and nine times. The chain couples TRBV9 to TRBJ2-5; 10 bases align to TRBD2. The V segment lost 0 bases and the J segment 1 base; nucleotides outside the gene matches: 3. This CDR3 has 16 amino acids. Germline V gives CDR1 SGDLS, CDR2 YYNGEE. CDR3 amino acids: CASSVGSSGGQETQYF. The CDR3 DNA reads as TGTGCCAGCAGCGTAGGATCTAGCGGGGGCCAAGAGACCCAGTACTTC.